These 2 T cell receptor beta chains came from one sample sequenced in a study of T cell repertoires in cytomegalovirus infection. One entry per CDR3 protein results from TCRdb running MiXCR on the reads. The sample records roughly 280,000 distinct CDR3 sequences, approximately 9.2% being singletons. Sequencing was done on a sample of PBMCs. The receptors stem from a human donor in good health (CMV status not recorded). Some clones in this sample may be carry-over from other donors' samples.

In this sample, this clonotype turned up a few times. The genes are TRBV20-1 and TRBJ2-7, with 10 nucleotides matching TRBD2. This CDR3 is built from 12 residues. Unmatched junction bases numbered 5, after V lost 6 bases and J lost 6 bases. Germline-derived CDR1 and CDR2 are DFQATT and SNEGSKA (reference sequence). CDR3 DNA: TGCAGTGCGAGCGGGAGGGCCTCCGAGCAGTACTTC. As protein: CSASGRASEQYF.

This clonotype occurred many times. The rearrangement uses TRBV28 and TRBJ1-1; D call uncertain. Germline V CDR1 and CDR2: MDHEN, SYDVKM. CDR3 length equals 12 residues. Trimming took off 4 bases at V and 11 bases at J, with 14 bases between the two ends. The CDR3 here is CASSSGGLGAFF. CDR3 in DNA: TGTGCCAGCAGTTCGGGCGGGCTGGGGGCTTTCTTT.